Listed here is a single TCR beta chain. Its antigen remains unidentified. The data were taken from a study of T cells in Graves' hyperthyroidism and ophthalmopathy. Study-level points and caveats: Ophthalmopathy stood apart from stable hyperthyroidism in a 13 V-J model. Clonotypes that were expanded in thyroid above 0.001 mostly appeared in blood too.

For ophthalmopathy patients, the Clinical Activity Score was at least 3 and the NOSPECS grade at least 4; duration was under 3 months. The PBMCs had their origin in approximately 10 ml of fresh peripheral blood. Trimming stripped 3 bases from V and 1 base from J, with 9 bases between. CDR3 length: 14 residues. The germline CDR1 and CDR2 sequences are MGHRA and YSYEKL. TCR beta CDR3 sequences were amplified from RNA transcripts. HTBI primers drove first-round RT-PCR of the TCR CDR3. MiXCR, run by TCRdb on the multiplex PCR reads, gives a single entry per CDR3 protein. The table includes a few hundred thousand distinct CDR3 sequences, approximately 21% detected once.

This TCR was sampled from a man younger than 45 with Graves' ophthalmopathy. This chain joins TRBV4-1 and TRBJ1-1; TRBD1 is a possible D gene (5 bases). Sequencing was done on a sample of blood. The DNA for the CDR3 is TGCGCCAGCAGCCAGCCCAGGGCGAACACTGAAGCTTTCTTT. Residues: CASSQPRANTEAFF.